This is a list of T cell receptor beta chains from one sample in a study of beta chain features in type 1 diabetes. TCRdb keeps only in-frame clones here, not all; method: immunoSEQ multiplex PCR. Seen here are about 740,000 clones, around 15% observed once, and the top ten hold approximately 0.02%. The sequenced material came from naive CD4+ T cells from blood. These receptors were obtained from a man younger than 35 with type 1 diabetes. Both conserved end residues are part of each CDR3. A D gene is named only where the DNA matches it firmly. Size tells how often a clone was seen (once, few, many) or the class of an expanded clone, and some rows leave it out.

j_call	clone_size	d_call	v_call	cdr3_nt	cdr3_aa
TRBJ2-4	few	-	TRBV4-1	TGCGCCAGCAGCCAGGGGGCGGGCAGCACTCAAGCCAAAAACATTCAGTACTTC	CASSQGAGSTQAKNIQYF
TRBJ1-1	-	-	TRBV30	TGTGCCTGGACCCACAAGGGGTCTCCTGAAGCTTTCTTT	CAWTHKGSPEAFF
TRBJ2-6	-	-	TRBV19	TGTGCCAGTGGACGGACCTTCTCTGGGGCCAACGTCCTGACTTTC	CASGRTFSGANVLTF
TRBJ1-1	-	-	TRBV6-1	TGTGCCAGCAGAGCGACCGGGGCCGTAAGCTTATTTGCTTTCTTT	CASRATGAVSLFAFF
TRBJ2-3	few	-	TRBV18	TGTGCCAGCTCGCCCGTTGAAAATACGCAGTATTTT	CASSPVENTQYF
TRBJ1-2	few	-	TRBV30	TGTGCCTGGAGGACGGACAGCAACTATGGCTACACCTTC	CAWRTDSNYGYTF
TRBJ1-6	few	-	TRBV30	TGTGCCTGGTCCGAGGCGGGGGATTCACCCCTCCACTTT	CAWSEAGDSPLHF
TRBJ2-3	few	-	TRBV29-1	TGCAGCGTTGAGCCAGCGACTAGCACAGATACGCAGTATTTT	CSVEPATSTDTQYF
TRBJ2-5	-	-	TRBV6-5	TGTGCCAGCAGTTACTCTGGGGGCTCTTGGGAGACCCAGTACTTC	CASSYSGGSWETQYF
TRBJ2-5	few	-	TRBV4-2	TGTGCCAGCAGCCGGACATTCCAAGAGACCCAGTACTTC	CASSRTFQETQYF
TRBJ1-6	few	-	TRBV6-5	TGTGCCAGCAGTGCCGGAGGAGTCTATAATTCACCCCTCCACTTT	CASSAGGVYNSPLHF
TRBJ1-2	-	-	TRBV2	TGTGCCAGCAGTGAAGCGCTAGGCGGACGGAACTATGGCTACACCTTC	CASSEALGGRNYGYTF
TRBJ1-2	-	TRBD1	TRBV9	TGTGCCAGCAGTGGACAGGGCCCGAACTATGGCTACACCTTC	CASSGQGPNYGYTF
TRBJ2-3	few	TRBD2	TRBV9	TGTGCCAGCAGCGTATCCGTACTAGCGCGAAGCACAGATACGCAGTATTTT	CASSVSVLARSTDTQYF
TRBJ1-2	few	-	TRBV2	TGTGCCAACCGCGCAGGTCCCCTCTCCGGCTACACCTTC	CANRAGPLSGYTF
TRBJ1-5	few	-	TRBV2	TGTGCCAGCAGTGAAAGGGAAGCTGGCAATCAGCCCCAGCATTTT	CASSEREAGNQPQHF
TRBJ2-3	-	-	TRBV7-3	TGTGCCAGCAGCTTAGCCCCTCGGGGGACAGATACGCAGTATTTT	CASSLAPRGTDTQYF
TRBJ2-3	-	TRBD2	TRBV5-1	TGCGCCAGCAGCTTGGCTAGCGGGAGCACAGATACGCAGTATTTT	CASSLASGSTDTQYF
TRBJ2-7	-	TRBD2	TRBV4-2	TGTGCCAGCAGCCAAGTACTAGCGGGGGAGTCCTACGAGCAGTACTTC	CASSQVLAGESYEQYF
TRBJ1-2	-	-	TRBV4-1	TGCGCCAGCAGCCAAGATCAGGGTTTTGGCTACACCTTC	CASSQDQGFGYTF
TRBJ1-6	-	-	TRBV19	TGTGCCAGTAGACCGACGGTGGGTACCAATTCACCCCTCCACTTT	CASRPTVGTNSPLHF
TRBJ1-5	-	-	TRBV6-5	TGTGCCAGCAGCTACAACAGGAATCAGCCCCAGCATTTT	CASSYNRNQPQHF
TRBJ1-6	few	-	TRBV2	TGTGCCAGCAGTGCGAGGGACCCCAGGGATTCACCCCTCCACTTT	CASSARDPRDSPLHF
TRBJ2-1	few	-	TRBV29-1	TGCAGCGTTGTTGGGGGAGGCGGGGTCGGTGAGCAGTTCTTC	CSVVGGGGVGEQFF
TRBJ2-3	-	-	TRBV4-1	TGCGCCAGCAGCCAAGGGGCCAGTTCGATTCCAGATACGCAGTATTTT	CASSQGASSIPDTQYF
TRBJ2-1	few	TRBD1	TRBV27	TGTGCCACCGGACAGGGGAACCCAGCCTTTTACAATGAGCAGTTCTTC	CATGQGNPAFYNEQFF
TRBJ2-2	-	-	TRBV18	TGTGCCAGCTCACCGGAGGGGCTTGTCACCGGGGAGCTGTTTTTT	CASSPEGLVTGELFF